The entry below gives a single T cell receptor (beta chain) sequence along with its context. Its antigen is currently unknown. The data stem from a study of ipilimumab plus nivolumab after autologous stem cell transplantation. At the level of the study: A median of roughly eight nivolumab and roughly 5 ipilimumab doses were given.

Findings and limits, study-wide: The authors say TCR, Treg and microbiome findings warrant further study.

CDR3 size: 14 residues. The germline V gene has CDR1 GTSNPN and CDR2 SVGIG (reference sequence). Trimming removed 0 bases at V and 5 bases at J, with 11 bases between. Starting 14 to 28 days after autologous transplant, ipilimumab 1 mg/kg was given. Patients received nivolumab 3 mg/kg at weeks 1, 4, 7, 10, then fortnightly to week 26. Clones were sequenced by immunoSEQ multiplex PCR, and TCRdb holds only the in-frame ones, with some missing. Of roughly 12,000 clones in the sample, 75% were seen once. V usage is TRBV30 and J usage is TRBJ1-3; the D is unclear. The source was PBMCs, collected in a trial of ipilimumab plus nivolumab as post-transplant consolidation. The TCR sequence derives from a male donor with multiple myeloma. CDR3 region: CAWSVNTPRNTIYF. The CDR3 DNA reads as TGTGCCTGGAGTGTAAACACACCTAGAAACACCATATATTTT.